The entry below describes one T cell receptor beta chain. Clones were read by immunoSEQ multiplex PCR, and TCRdb kept only the in-frame ones, dropping some. Of 200,000 to 300,000 clones in the sample, approximately 86% were seen once. The record originates from a study of blood T cell repertoires in COVID-19. Overall study: The study drew acute and convalescent COVID-19 samples from the United States, Italy and Spain.

Each participant's cohort was designated according to participant-reported clinical history. Sequenced: PBMCs or T cells enriched from blood (not recorded which). This TCR was recovered from a woman under 40 with acute COVID-19.

CDR3 DNA: TGCGCCAGCAGCTTGGAATTCGCGGGGGCGAACACCGGGGAGCTGTTTTTT. This gives the protein CASSLEFAGANTGELFF. This chain connects TRBV5-1 to TRBJ2-2, with 7 bases lining up with TRBD2. The CDR3 runs 17 residues. Germline CDR1 is SGHRS and CDR2 is YFSETQ. J lost 0 bases, V lost 0 bases, and 5 bases had no gene match.